One sample yielded the 17 T cell receptor beta chains listed below, sequenced in a study of cytomegalovirus exposure and HLA in healthy donors. Vbeta (60) and Jbeta (13) primers were used in the PCR. The repertoire was sequenced with immunoSEQ multiplex PCR; TCRdb's copy has only in-frame clones and lacks some. Of around 150,000 clones listed, approximately 70% were seen once; the top ten hold 13% to 15%. The sequenced material came from PBMCs. These receptors were taken from a human donor in good health.

The chain combines TRBV6-1 with TRBJ1-1; 9 nucleotides line up with TRBD1. The CDR3 is 13 amino acids. Germline V CDR1 and CDR2: MNHNS, SASEGT. With V trimmed by 7 bases and J by 1 base, 1 base remained unmatched. CDR3 sequence reads: CASNRGPNTEAFF. The CDR3 DNA is TGTGCCAGCAACAGGGGGCCGAACACTGAAGCTTTCTTT.

V is TRBV19 and J is TRBJ2-3, with TRBD2 matching over 8 bases. Germline trimming cut 3 bases from V and 5 bases from J; bases unmatched to any gene: 10. The CDR3 has 16 amino acids. From germline, CDR1 is LNHDA and CDR2 SQIVND (reference sequence). The CDR3: CASSIGRRGAGDTQYF. The DNA for the CDR3 is TGTGCCAGTAGTATCGGAAGGCGGGGGGCGGGAGATACGCAGTATTTT.

V usage is TRBV7-2 and J usage is TRBJ2-1; 16 bases are a match to TRBD2. The CDR3 covers 16 residues. After removal of 0 bases from V and 8 bases from J, the junction contained 1 base not matched to a gene. Per germline, CDR1 SGHTA and CDR2 FQGNSA. The CDR3 DNA sequence: TGTGCCAGCAGCTTAGCGGGACTAGCGGGAGGGGATGAGCAGTTCTTC. The encoded protein is CASSLAGLAGGDEQFF.

CDR3 in DNA: TGTGCCAGTAGTATACCGGACAGGGGGGGTTTTAACGTTTACAATGAGCAGTTCTTC. It codes for CASSIPDRGGFNVYNEQFF. The rearrangement links TRBV19 to TRBJ2-1; 10 bases agree with TRBD1. Germline V CDR1 and CDR2: LNHDA, SQIVND (reference sequence). After removal of 2 bases from V and 4 bases from J, the junction contained 14 bases not matched to a gene. The CDR3 is 19 amino acids.

This clone was picked up a small number of times. This rearrangement joins TRBV5-6 to TRBJ1-5; a possible D gene is TRBD1 (6 bases). This CDR3 has 14 amino acids. Germline lookup yields CDR1 SGHDT and CDR2 YYEEEE. The V gene lost 4 bases and the J gene lost 5 bases, with 13 bases spanning the gap. In nucleotides, the CDR3 is TGTGCCAGCAGCCATCAGGGGTGGGATCAGCCCCAGCATTTT. Translating it yields CASSHQGWDQPQHF.

CDR3 in DNA: TGTGCCAGCAGTTACTCTATCCAGAACTACGAGCAGTACTTC. Its translation is CASSYSIQNYEQYF. The chain employs TRBV6-6 and TRBJ2-7; D is unclear. Looked up from germline, CDR1 is MNHNY and CDR2 is SVGAGI (reference sequence). V lost 0 bases to trimming and J lost 3 bases, with 9 bases between them. The CDR3 totals 14 residues.

The V and J genes are TRBV7-8 and TRBJ1-5; D ambiguous. The germline CDR1 and CDR2 sequences are SGHVS and FQNEAQ. This CDR3 has 15 amino acids. Trimming removed 1 base from V and 3 bases from J, with 10 bases in between. CDR3 nucleotide sequence: TGTGCCAGCAGCTTAGGAGGGTTATTCAATCAGCCCCAGCATTTT. It encodes CASSLGGLFNQPQHF. Together with reference TRBV7-8 and TRBJ1-5, the CDR3 gives the full variable domain: GAGVSQSPRYKVAKRGQDVALRCDPISGHVSLFWYQQALGQGPEFLTYFQNEAQLDKSGLPSDRFFAERPEGSVSTLKIQRTQQEDSAVYLCASSLGGLFNQPQHFGDGTRLSIL.

This chain connects TRBV4-2 to TRBJ2-7, with 13 bases lining up with TRBD2. CDR1 is LGHNA, CDR2 YNFKEQ, per germline. This CDR3 is 18 amino acids long. The ends lost 0 bases at V and 7 bases at J; junction bases unmatched: 12. The CDR3 region is CASSQETSGGPLFREQYF. CDR3 coding DNA: TGTGCCAGCAGCCAAGAGACTAGCGGGGGGCCCCTTTTTAGGGAGCAGTACTTC.

V and J are TRBV5-1 and TRBJ1-2; D uncertain. Germline-derived CDR1 and CDR2 are SGHRS and YFSETQ. V gave up 1 base and J gave up 2 bases, with 18 bases separating them. This CDR3 spans 17 amino acids. The CDR3 nucleotides are TGCGCCAGCAGCTTGAGTAAGGCGGGGAACGAAAACTATGGCTACACCTTC. Protein product: CASSLSKAGNENYGYTF.

This chain joins TRBV2 and TRBJ2-7; 10 bases are a match to TRBD2. Germline CDR1 SNHLY, CDR2 FYNNEI. The CDR3 runs 14 residues. V trimming: 8 bases; J trimming: 2 bases; junction bases outside the gene matches: 6. CDR3 coding DNA: TGTGCCAGCGGACGGACTAGCGGAACCTACGAGCAGTACTTC. It codes for CASGRTSGTYEQYF.

The chain is built from TRBV6-6 and TRBJ1-1; TRBD1 might be the D (6 bases). The V and J ends lost 5 bases and 6 bases respectively, with 10 bases between them. This CDR3 has 12 residues. CDR1 is MNHNY, CDR2 SVGAGI, per germline (reference sequence). As DNA, the CDR3 is TGTGCCAGCAGTCTACAGGGTTCTGAAGCTTTCTTT. Protein sequence: CASSLQGSEAFF.

The CDR3 bases are TGTGCCAGCAGTTACTCCAGACTATCCCTAAAATACGAGCAGTACTTC. It is translated as CASSYSRLSLKYEQYF. This chain joins TRBV6-5 and TRBJ2-7, with a weak D call TRBD2 (5 bases). The CDR3 loop spans 16 amino acids. Trimming removed 0 bases from V and 4 bases from J, with 16 bases in between. Germline CDR1 is MNHEY and CDR2 is SVGAGI.

The CDR3 bases are TGTGCCAGCAGCCCCAAGGGCCAGGGGGTTAACACCGGGGAGCTGTTTTTT. Translating gives CASSPKGQGVNTGELFF. V is TRBV5-5 and J is TRBJ2-2; 7 bases match TRBD1. In germline, CDR1 is SGHKS, CDR2 YYEKEE (reference sequence). The CDR3 extends over 17 amino acids. Unmatched junction bases numbered 11, after V lost 4 bases and J lost 2 bases.

A note on this clone: Germline and junction disagree at one end, which may indicate a read error. This rearrangement joins TRBV6-6 to TRBJ2-5; a weak D match, TRBD2 (6 bases). Germline CDR1 reads MNHNY; CDR2 reads SVGAGI (reference sequence). The CDR3 spans 13 residues. CDR3: CTSSRDFQETQYF. In DNA, the CDR3 is TGTACCAGCAGTCGGGACTTCCAAGAGACCCAGTACTTC.

The chain is built from TRBV29-1 and TRBJ2-1; 13 nucleotides match TRBD2. Germline assignment: CDR1 SQVTM and CDR2 ANQGSEA. Unmatched junction bases numbered 3, after V lost 7 bases and J lost 6 bases. This CDR3 contains 13 residues. The CDR3 protein is CSAGTSGANEQFF. The CDR3 DNA sequence: TGCAGCGCTGGGACTAGCGGGGCCAATGAGCAGTTCTTC.

V usage is TRBV27 and J usage is TRBJ2-7; tentative D call: TRBD2 (5 bases). V gave up 3 bases and J gave up 6 bases, with 12 bases separating them. The CDR3 spans 13 residues. CDR1 is MNHEY, CDR2 SMNVEV, per germline (reference sequence). The CDR3 region has the DNA TGTGCCAGCAGTTTCTCTGGGAGTGTCGAGCAGTACTTC. Translation: CASSFSGSVEQYF.

The CDR3 loop reads CAIKSTSGSPDPGYNEQFF. The CDR3 nucleotides are TGTGCCATCAAATCCACTAGCGGGAGCCCGGATCCCGGTTACAATGAGCAGTTCTTC. The chain joins TRBV10-3 to TRBJ2-1; 11 positions agree with TRBD2. This CDR3 is 19 amino acids long. The V segment lost 7 bases and the J segment 4 bases; nucleotides outside the gene matches: 18. Germline V lookup: CDR1 ENHRY, CDR2 SYGVKD.